These 2 T cell receptor beta chains came from one sample sequenced in a study of CD8+CD57+ T cells in acquired aplastic anemia. Profiling that covered TCR beta VDJ and CDR3 relied on genomic DNA as its template. TCRdb used MiXCR to reprocess the reads, holding one entry per CDR3 protein. Of approximately 200,000 distinct CDR3 sequences listed, roughly 57% are singletons. Sequenced input: sorted CD4+, CD8+, or CD8+CD57+ T cells (not recorded which) from PBMCs. Every receptor here comes from a human donor in good health.

This clonotype was detected a few times. The chain has TRBV19 and TRBJ2-2; tentatively, D is TRBD2 (5 bases). There are 15 residues in the CDR3. The germline V and J ends were trimmed by 5 bases and 3 bases, with 13 bases remaining between them. Germline lookup yields CDR1 LNHDA and CDR2 SQIVND (reference sequence). Here the CDR3 reads CASSVGLAYTGELFF. CDR3 in DNA: TGTGCCAGTAGTGTGGGCCTAGCCTACACCGGGGAGCTGTTTTTT.

This clonotype was observed a handful of times. The rearrangement uses TRBV6-5 and TRBJ2-2; a weak D match, TRBD1 (5 bases). This CDR3 contains 19 residues. CDR1 and CDR2 (germline): MNHEY, SVGAGI. Trimming cost V 0 bases and J 1 base, with 18 bases left between them. The CDR3, as DNA: TGTGCCAGCAGTTACTCGGCAGGGTCGGATATCTTGAACACCGGGGAGCTGTTTTTT. Residues: CASSYSAGSDILNTGELFF.